These 26 T cell receptor beta chains share one sample of origin, sequenced in a study of Ad26.COV2.S vaccination and SARS-CoV-2 variants. Treatment here: 19 received Ad26.COV2.S at low or high dose, single or two shots; 5 received placebo; per-sample allocation not given. Sampling took place 63 days after the first vaccine or placebo injection. Assay: immunoSEQ multiplex PCR; the TCRdb copy retains only in-frame clones and omits some. The sample gives about 320,000 clones, 70% to 90% of which show up once; less than 2% is in the top ten. The starting material was peripheral blood, obtained in a trial of Ad26.COV2.S vaccine versus placebo. The receptors shown here come from a person between 18 and 65 years old who received the Ad26.COV2.S COVID-19 vaccine or a placebo.

The chain uses TRBV29-1 and TRBJ2-1, with a possible D match to TRBD2 (6 bases). The V and J ends lost 3 bases and 10 bases respectively, with 7 bases between them. CDR1 SQVTM and CDR2 ANQGSEA come from the germline V gene. The CDR3 consists of 10 residues. As DNA, the CDR3 is TGCAGCGTTGATCGGGAGGAGCAGTTCTTC. Translated: CSVDREEQFF.

This chain's CDR3 is CASSYSAKLFF. CDR3 DNA sequence: TGTGCCAGCAGTTACTCCGCGAAACTGTTTTTT. V usage is TRBV6-2 or TRBV6-3 and J usage is TRBJ1-4; D unclear. Trimming took 0 bases from V and 11 from J, leaving 4 bases between them. Germline CDR1 and CDR2: MNHEY and SVGEGT. The CDR3 covers 11 residues.

The chain couples TRBV10-3 to TRBJ1-5; possible D gene TRBD1, 5 bases. Trimming took off 0 bases at V and 12 bases at J, with 9 bases between the two ends. This CDR3 is 12 amino acids long. Germline lookup yields CDR1 ENHRY and CDR2 SYGVKD. The CDR3 region has the DNA TGTGCCATCAGTGAGTCTGAGGGGCGCCAGCATTTT. It yields the protein CAISESEGRQHF.

DNA of the CDR3: TGTGCCAGCAGCTTGGGAAGGGGAACTAACTATGGCTACACCTTC. It codes for CASSLGRGTNYGYTF. The V and J genes are TRBV5-5 and TRBJ1-2, with a tentative D call TRBD1 (5 bases). Trimming stripped 0 bases from V and 0 bases from J, with 9 bases between. CDR1 is SGHKS, CDR2 YYEKEE, per germline (reference sequence). This CDR3 comprises 15 residues.

The rearrangement links TRBV19 to TRBJ2-2; a weak D match, TRBD2 (7 bases). The CDR3 sequence is 18 residues long. Germline V CDR1 and CDR2: LNHDA, SQIVND (reference sequence). Trimming pared 9 bases from V and 0 bases from J, leaving 23 bases between. The CDR3, as DNA: TGTGCCAGCGGGGGCCTCATAGCGGCGGGGGCGAACACCGGGGAGCTGTTTTTT. Translating it yields CASGGLIAAGANTGELFF.

The chain joins TRBV4-3 to TRBJ2-1, with 10 positions matching TRBD2. CDR1 and CDR2 (germline): LGHNA, YSLEER. The junction had 12 bases not matched to a gene; V was cut back by 3 bases and J by 7 bases. This CDR3 is 17 amino acids long. CDR3 amino acids: CASSHTPRTSGGNEQFF. The DNA for the CDR3 is TGCGCCAGCAGCCACACCCCACGGACTAGCGGAGGTAATGAGCAGTTCTTC.

The chain carries TRBV4-3 and TRBJ2-5; weak D call: TRBD2 (7 bases). The CDR3 contains 14 residues. With 1 base removed from V and 5 bases from J, the gap between germline ends came to 11 bases. Germline V gives CDR1 LGHNA, CDR2 YSLEER. CDR3 amino acids: CASSQGRGAETQYF. As DNA, the CDR3 is TGCGCCAGCAGCCAAGGACGGGGGGCGGAGACCCAGTACTTC.

This clone was found once. This sequence joins TRBV6-5 and TRBJ1-1; TRBD1 aligns across 7 bases. CDR1 is MNHEY, CDR2 SVGAGI, per germline. V lost 6 bases and J lost 4; bases outside the gene matches: 8. CDR3 length: 14 amino acids. CDR3 loop: CASSRTGEITEAFF. In DNA form, the CDR3 reads TGTGCCAGCAGCCGTACAGGGGAGATCACTGAAGCTTTCTTT.

The chain recombines TRBV19 with TRBJ1-5, with 7 bases fitting TRBD1. V dropped 6 bases and J dropped 2; count of bases not matched to a gene: 4. The CDR3 covers 14 residues. Germline CDR1 and CDR2: LNHDA and SQIVND (reference sequence). The CDR3 region is CASRTGPRNQPQHF. CDR3 DNA: TGTGCCAGTAGGACAGGGCCGCGCAATCAGCCCCAGCATTTT.

In this sample, this clone turned up a few times. The J gene is TRBJ2-7, the V gene TRBV18; D unresolved. The CDR3 loop spans 13 amino acids. With 3 bases removed from V and 2 bases from J, the gap between germline ends came to 8 bases. Germline-derived CDR1 and CDR2 are KGHSH and LQKENI. The CDR3 region has the DNA TGTGCCAGCTCACCGGTGGGCACCTACGAGCAGTACTTC. Amino acid sequence: CASSPVGTYEQYF. The full variable domain, completed using reference TRBV18 and TRBJ2-7, is NAGVMQNPRHLVRRRGQEARLRCSPMKGHSHVYWYRQLPEEGLKFMVYLQKENIIDESGMPKERFSAEFPKEGPSILRIQQVVRGDSAAYFCASSPVGTYEQYFGPGTRLTVT.

The rearrangement joins TRBV30 to TRBJ2-2; D is perhaps TRBD2 (5 bases). This CDR3 has 14 amino acids. Trimming removed 5 bases from V and 1 base from J, with 11 bases in between. Germline lookup yields CDR1 GTSNPN and CDR2 SVGIG (reference sequence). DNA of the CDR3: TGTGCCTGGGAACCGGGAAAGAACACCGGGGAGCTGTTTTTT. Its translation: CAWEPGKNTGELFF. The whole variable domain, filled in from reference TRBV30 and TRBJ2-2, reads SQTIHQWPATLVQPVGSPLSLECTVEGTSNPNLYWYRQAAGRGLQLLFYSVGIGQISSEVPQNLSASRPQDRQFILSSKKLLLSDSGFYLCAWEPGKNTGELFFGEGSRLTVL.

The chain employs TRBV5-1 and TRBJ2-6; 9 positions match TRBD1. This CDR3 spans 21 amino acids. Germline lookup yields CDR1 SGHRS and CDR2 YFSETQ. The trim removed 0 bases at V and 0 bases at J, leaving 13 bases unmatched. CDR3 loop: CASSLDSKQGAVSSGANVLTF. As DNA, the CDR3 is TGCGCCAGCAGCTTGGACTCTAAACAGGGGGCGGTATCCTCTGGGGCCAACGTCCTGACTTTC.

V gene TRBV6-5 combines with J gene TRBJ2-7; TRBD1 or TRBD2 may be the D gene (5 bases each). The V end lost 6 bases, the J end lost 0 bases, and 9 bases lay between the germline ends. The germline CDR1 and CDR2 sequences are MNHEY and SVGAGI. The length of the CDR3 is 13 residues. The CDR3, as DNA: TGTGCCAGCAGCAGGGAGAACTCCTACGAGCAGTACTTC. Translation gives CASSRENSYEQYF.

The chain is built from TRBV18 and TRBJ1-5; tentative D call: TRBD1 (5 bases). The CDR3 loop spans 14 amino acids. Germline CDR1 reads KGHSH; CDR2 reads LQKENI. V was clipped by 1 base and J by 6 bases, with 10 bases between them. The CDR3 region has the DNA TGTGCCAGCTCACCACAGAAAGGGACTCAGCCCCAGCATTTT. Translating gives CASSPQKGTQPQHF.

V and J are TRBV7-9 and TRBJ1-4; unclear D gene. This CDR3 comprises 17 residues. Germline V gives CDR1 SEHNR, CDR2 FQNEAQ (reference sequence). Deletions cut 6 bases from V and 0 bases from J, with 17 bases between. The CDR3 spells CASRLGLRSATNEKLFF. The CDR3, as DNA: TGTGCCAGCAGGTTGGGGTTGAGGTCTGCAACTAATGAAAAACTGTTTTTT.

V and J are TRBV2 and TRBJ2-7; no firm D call. The ends were cut back, 3 bases at V and 1 base at J, with 7 bases in the middle. This CDR3 spans 13 amino acids. Germline V CDR1 and CDR2: SNHLY, FYNNEI. CDR3 sequence reads: CASSEFGSYEQYF. DNA for the CDR3: TGTGCCAGCAGTGAGTTCGGGTCCTACGAGCAGTACTTC. Looking up the rest from reference TRBV2 and TRBJ2-7 gives the full variable domain: EPEVTQTPSHQVTQMGQEVILRCVPISNHLYFYWYRQILGQKVEFLVSFYNNEISEKSEIFDDQFSVERPDGSNFTLKIRSTKLEDSAMYFCASSEFGSYEQYFGPGTRLTVT.

The sample holds a few counts of this clone. The chain has TRBV3-1 (or the pseudogene TRBV3-2) and TRBJ2-2; TRBD1 or TRBD2 may be the D gene (6 bases each). This CDR3 comprises 16 residues. The ends were cut back, 4 bases at V and 0 bases at J, with 12 bases in the middle. Germline CDR1 is LGHDT and CDR2 is YNNKEL (reference sequence). The CDR3, as DNA: TGTGCCAGCAGCCTTCGGGGGCCCACGAACACCGGGGAGCTGTTTTTT. It codes for CASSLRGPTNTGELFF.

V is TRBV3-1 (or the pseudogene TRBV3-2) and J is TRBJ2-5; D is undetermined. V was cut by 4 bases and J by 2 bases, with 8 bases left in between. Germline-derived CDR1 and CDR2 are LGHDT and YNNKEL (reference sequence). This CDR3 spans 13 amino acids. In nucleotides, the CDR3 is TGTGCCAGCAGCCCATCTGGTCAAGAGACCCAGTACTTC. This gives the protein CASSPSGQETQYF.

V and J are TRBV5-6 and TRBJ2-5; tentatively, D is TRBD1 (5 bases). The CDR3 runs 13 residues. Germline CDR1 reads SGHDT; CDR2 reads YYEEEE. V was pared by 4 bases and J by 4 bases, with 11 bases between. CDR3 in amino acids: CASSGGRGETQYF. CDR3 DNA sequence: TGTGCCAGCAGCGGCGGAAGGGGAGAGACCCAGTACTTC.

The chain joins TRBV18 to TRBJ2-3; a weak D match, TRBD2 (6 bases). This CDR3 comprises 16 residues. V lost 3 bases and J lost 3, with 16 bases in between. Per germline, CDR1 KGHSH and CDR2 LQKENI. This CDR3 reads CASSPRQLGGTDTQYF. The CDR3 nucleotides read TGTGCCAGCTCACCCCGACAGCTCGGGGGTACAGATACGCAGTATTTT.

The rearrangement joins TRBV19 to TRBJ2-2, with TRBD2 as a possible D gene (7 bases). V shed 2 bases and J shed 8 bases, with 15 bases lying between them. CDR1 and CDR2 (germline): LNHDA, SQIVND (reference sequence). There are 15 residues in the CDR3. In DNA form, the CDR3 reads TGTGCCAGTAGTATACTTACAGGGCGGGAGGGGGAGCTGTTTTTT. It yields the protein CASSILTGREGELFF.

This clone has just one count. The V gene is TRBV30, the J gene TRBJ1-1, with a possible D match to TRBD1 (6 bases). This CDR3 spans 15 amino acids. Germline V gene sequence: CDR1 GTSNPN, CDR2 SVGIG (reference sequence). Deletions cut 4 bases from V and 8 bases from J, with 23 bases between. The CDR3 region has the DNA TGTGCCTGGAACAAACAAGCAGGGGAACGAAGCGAAGCTTTCTTT. This gives the protein CAWNKQAGERSEAFF.

The V and J genes are TRBV7-9 and TRBJ2-3; 7 nucleotides match TRBD2. Germline V gene sequence: CDR1 SEHNR, CDR2 FQNEAQ (reference sequence). The CDR3 runs to 15 residues. The V gene end was trimmed by 1 base and the J gene end by 3 bases; junction bases not matched to a gene: 4. CDR3 in DNA: TGTGCCAGCAGCTTAGATCCGGGGGGTACAGATACGCAGTATTTT. Amino acid sequence: CASSLDPGGTDTQYF.

This chain joins TRBV30 and TRBJ2-7, with 9 positions matching TRBD1. CDR1 is GTSNPN, CDR2 SVGIG, per germline (reference sequence). V shed 3 bases and J 3 bases; nucleotides not matched to a gene: 9. This CDR3 has 15 residues. The CDR3 region has the DNA TGTGCCTGGAGCGACCCCCCGGGACAGGGCTACGAGCAGTACTTC. This translates into CAWSDPPGQGYEQYF.

The gene calls are TRBV5-4 and TRBJ2-3, with unresolved D. V lost 2 bases to trimming and J lost 4 bases, with 8 bases between them. The germline CDR1 and CDR2 sequences are SGHNT and YYREEE (reference sequence). The CDR3 loop spans 13 amino acids. CDR3 loop: CASSFVPADTQYF. The CDR3 nucleotides are TGTGCCAGCAGCTTCGTCCCGGCAGATACGCAGTATTTT.

The chain joins TRBV2 to TRBJ2-2; 10 nucleotides align to TRBD2. V lost 4 bases and J lost 7; bases outside the gene matches: 6. Germline assignment: CDR1 SNHLY and CDR2 FYNNEI. The CDR3 is 15 residues long. Here the CDR3 DNA reads TGTGCCAGCAGTGTTTTAGCTAGCGGGGGCGGGGAGCTGTTTTTT. This gives the protein CASSVLASGGGELFF.